The 9 T cell receptor beta chains below were found in one sample sequenced in a study of neurological immune-mediated disorders. TCRdb fed the 5' RACE reads into MiXCR, producing one record per CDR3 protein. The sample lists under 90,000 distinct CDR3 sequences, roughly 10% seen once, with approximately 9.6% in the top ten. As for time point: longitudinal time-point 1 (baseline). Material: PBMCs. These receptors were obtained from a man aged 25-45 years in good health.

This clonotype was picked up many times. DNA for the CDR3: TGTGCCAGCAGCCGTTTTCAGGGTATCCAAGAGACCCAGTACTTC. It yields the protein CASSRFQGIQETQYF. The chain joins TRBV7-2 to TRBJ2-5; the D gene is possibly TRBD1 (5 bases). V was shortened by 5 bases and J by 1 base, with 14 bases between the two germline ends. The CDR3 contains 15 residues. Germline values: CDR1 SGHTA, CDR2 FQGNSA. Based on the CDR3 plus reference TRBV7-2 and TRBJ2-5, the full variable domain is GAGVSQSPSNKVTEKGKDVELRCDPISGHTALYWYRQSLGQGLEFLIYFQGNSAPDKSGLPSDRFSAERTGGSVSTLTIQRTQQEDSAVYLCASSRFQGIQETQYFGPGTRLLVL.

On this clonotype: A much larger clone differs from this one at a single base, so this may be a read error. This chain joins TRBV27 and TRBJ2-1; TRBD2 agrees at 8 bases. V lost 9 bases to trimming and J lost 0 bases; unmatched junction nucleotides: 4. Germline V gene lookup returns CDR1 MNHEY and CDR2 SMNVEV (reference sequence). The CDR3 has 14 amino acids. The CDR3 bases are TGTGCCAGAAGTCTAGCGGGCTCCTACAATGAGCAGTTCTTC. Its protein is CARSLAGSYNEQFF.

The table lists this clonotype with many counts. This chain joins TRBV9 and TRBJ1-6, with TRBD1 as a possible D gene (5 bases). The germline V gene has CDR1 SGDLS and CDR2 YYNGEE. This CDR3 contains 12 residues. V was trimmed by 1 base and J by 9 bases, leaving 5 bases between them. The chain's CDR3 is CASSVQGSPLHF. The CDR3 nucleotides read TGTGCCAGCAGCGTACAGGGTTCACCCCTCCACTTT.

This clonotype was recorded at least ten times. This chain connects TRBV7-2 to TRBJ2-2; D possibly matches TRBD1 or TRBD2 (5 bases each). The CDR3 loop spans 20 amino acids. The V and J ends lost 5 bases and 0 bases respectively, with 25 bases between them. Germline lookup yields CDR1 SGHTA and CDR2 FQGNSA. DNA of the CDR3: TGTGCCAGCAGCCCTGGGACCAACTCTCCGGCCTCCGCGAACACCGGGGAGCTGTTTTTT. This encodes CASSPGTNSPASANTGELFF.

The table lists this clonotype with many counts. The rearrangement joins TRBV5-1 to TRBJ2-2; D is unresolved. Trimming left V 7 bases short and J 0 bases short, with 4 bases between. Germline lookup yields CDR1 SGHRS and CDR2 YFSETQ. This CDR3 has 12 amino acids. The CDR3 DNA reads TGCGCCAGCGGAACGAACACCGGGGAGCTGTTTTTT. This sequence encodes CASGTNTGELFF.

This clonotype has a count of ten or more. V is TRBV5-1 and J is TRBJ2-7; TRBD2 might be the D (5 bases). This CDR3 comprises 14 residues. Trimming removed 0 bases from V and 5 bases from J, with 12 bases in between. CDR1 SGHRS and CDR2 YFSETQ come from the germline V gene. In DNA, the CDR3 is TGCGCCAGCAGCTTGGTATCCGGGAAGGACGAGCAGTACTTC. Translating it yields CASSLVSGKDEQYF.

Many counts were recorded for this clonotype. The rearrangement links TRBV12-3 or TRBV12-4 to TRBJ1-2; perhaps TRBD1 as D (6 bases). CDR3 length: 13 residues. V was trimmed by 2 bases and J by 5 bases, leaving 9 bases between them. The chain's CDR3 is CASSLSGAYGYTF. CDR3 nucleotides: TGTGCCAGCAGTTTATCAGGGGCTTATGGCTACACCTTC.

This clonotype occurred many times. The chain has TRBV6-5 and TRBJ2-1, with TRBD1 identical over 9 bases. This CDR3 is 16 amino acids long. Germline CDR1 MNHEY, CDR2 SVGAGI. V lost 6 bases, J lost 5 bases, and 11 bases stayed unmatched. The CDR3 spells CASRIRGQGANNEQFF. Written as DNA, the CDR3 is TGTGCCAGCAGGATCCGGGGACAGGGTGCGAACAATGAGCAGTTCTTC.

This clonotype was counted many times. Being one base from a much bigger clone, this may be a read error. V is TRBV4-1 and J is TRBJ2-6; TRBD1 matches at 7 bases. Trimming took 3 bases from V and 1 from J; bases not matched to a gene: 9. The CDR3 consists of 18 residues. Germline assignment: CDR1 MGHRA and CDR2 YSYEKL. CDR3 region: CASSHRDSRISGANVLTF. As DNA, the CDR3 is TGCGCCAGCAGCCACCGGGACAGCAGAATATCTGGGGCCAACGTCCTGACTTTC.